The 15 T cell receptor beta chains below were found in one sample sequenced in a study of shared clonotypes between healthy human individuals. Some clones are missing from TCRdb's copy, which holds only in-frame ones; the method was immunoSEQ multiplex PCR. The data show about 2.5 million clones, around 93% seen once. The sequenced sample was naive CD4+ T cells from PBMCs. Noted subset: CD45RA+ positively selected. The source is a man between 18 and 35 years old in good health. Some clones in this sample may be carry-over from other donors' samples.

This chain links TRBV7-6 with TRBJ2-7, with unresolved D. CDR1 SGHVS and CDR2 FNYEAQ come from the germline V gene. Trimming pared 5 bases from V and 2 bases from J, leaving 16 bases between. The CDR3 is 15 amino acids. This chain's CDR3 is CASSQSLQFTYEQYF. The CDR3 DNA reads as TGTGCCAGCAGCCAGTCACTACAGTTCACCTACGAGCAGTACTTC.

The chain uses TRBV19 and TRBJ2-7; 9 nucleotides line up with TRBD1. This CDR3 contains 15 residues. V shed 4 bases, J shed 1 base, and the junction held 5 bases outside the gene matches. Germline assignment: CDR1 LNHDA and CDR2 SQIVND (reference sequence). The CDR3: CASSNPGTGSYEQYF. CDR3 sequence (DNA): TGTGCCAGTAGTAACCCCGGGACAGGGTCCTACGAGCAGTACTTC. Using reference TRBV19 and TRBJ2-7 for the parts outside the CDR3, the full variable domain is DGGITQSPKYLFRKEGQNVTLSCEQNLNHDAMYWYRQDPGQGLRLIYYSQIVNDFQKGDIAEGYSVSREKKESFPLTVTSAQKNPTAFYLCASSNPGTGSYEQYFGPGTRLTVT.

V usage is TRBV7-6 and J usage is TRBJ2-1; D may be TRBD2 (7 bases). CDR3 length: 18 residues. Germline V gene sequence: CDR1 SGHVS, CDR2 FNYEAQ. V was cut by 2 bases and J by 7 bases, with 24 bases left in between. The CDR3 loop reads CASSLISVLGGVHNEQFF. CDR3 DNA sequence: TGTGCCAGCAGCTTAATTAGTGTCTTAGGGGGGGTACATAATGAGCAGTTCTTC.

CDR3 amino acids: CASSSTPGTGGEQFF. CDR3 coding DNA: TGTGCCAGCAGTTCTACCCCGGGGACAGGGGGCGAGCAGTTCTTC. This rearrangement joins TRBV6-5 to TRBJ2-1, with 12 nucleotides matching TRBD1. Losses at the gene ends were 4 bases for V and 10 bases for J; bases not matched to a gene: 8. The germline CDR1 and CDR2 sequences are MNHEY and SVGAGI. This CDR3 has 15 amino acids.

The chain joins TRBV7-3 to TRBJ2-3; 8 nucleotides line up with TRBD1. The CDR3 contains 17 residues. After removal of 4 bases from V and 1 base from J, the junction contained 10 bases not matched to a gene. Germline assignment: CDR1 SGHTA and CDR2 FQGTGA. Written as DNA, the CDR3 is TGTGCCAGCAGCTACATGGGGTTGGACAGGGGCACAGATACGCAGTATTTT. Translating gives CASSYMGLDRGTDTQYF.

Note on this clone: The same CDR3 also results from other DNA sequences found in this sample. The chain employs TRBV9 and TRBJ1-5; 10 positions match TRBD1. Germline-derived CDR1 and CDR2 are SGDLS and YYNGEE. This CDR3 has 14 residues. Trimming at V came to 4 bases and at J to 4 bases, leaving 2 bases not matched to a gene. This CDR3 reads CASSRTGGNQPQHF. The CDR3 nucleotides are TGTGCCAGCAGCAGGACAGGGGGGAATCAGCCCCAGCATTTT.

The rearrangement links TRBV19 to TRBJ2-7, with D tentatively TRBD2 (5 bases). Trimming removed 3 bases at V and 2 bases at J, with 14 bases between. Germline V gives CDR1 LNHDA, CDR2 SQIVND (reference sequence). This CDR3 region has 15 residues. CDR3 in amino acids: CASSIQPGSAYEQYF. The CDR3 nucleotides read TGTGCCAGTAGTATTCAACCGGGATCCGCCTACGAGCAGTACTTC.

This sequence joins TRBV10-3 and TRBJ1-2; D may be TRBD1 (5 bases). Germline V lookup: CDR1 ENHRY, CDR2 SYGVKD. This CDR3 spans 14 amino acids. Trimming stripped 1 base from V and 4 bases from J, with 10 bases between. CDR3 sequence (DNA): TGTGCCATCAGTGAGTTGGGACGGGGCTATGGCTACACCTTC. Its translation is CAISELGRGYGYTF.

The rearrangement joins TRBV7-2 to TRBJ1-2, with 10 nucleotides matching TRBD1. The ends lost 3 bases at V and 7 bases at J; junction bases unmatched: 5. Germline V gene data show CDR1 as SGHTA and CDR2 as FQGNSA. There are 14 residues in the CDR3. The CDR3 is CASSFHGTGVGYTF. DNA of the CDR3: TGTGCCAGCAGCTTTCACGGGACAGGGGTTGGCTACACCTTC. The entire variable domain, with the rest obtained from reference TRBV7-2 and TRBJ1-2, is as follows: GAGVSQSPSNKVTEKGKDVELRCDPISGHTALYWYRQSLGQGLEFLIYFQGNSAPDKSGLPSDRFSAERTGGSVSTLTIQRTQQEDSAVYLCASSFHGTGVGYTFGSGTRLTVV.

V gene TRBV7-2 combines with J gene TRBJ2-1, with 10 positions matching TRBD2. The CDR3 is made up of 16 amino acids. After removal of 5 bases from V and 4 bases from J, the junction contained 8 bases not matched to a gene. Germline V CDR1 and CDR2: SGHTA, FQGNSA. CDR3 in amino acids: CASSPSGTSEYNEQFF. CDR3 in DNA: TGTGCCAGCAGCCCCTCCGGGACTAGCGAATACAATGAGCAGTTCTTC.

This clone occurred once. V gene TRBV27 combines with J gene TRBJ2-1, with 9 bases lining up with TRBD1. Trimming took 5 bases from V and 7 from J; bases not matched to a gene: 27. Germline V gene lookup returns CDR1 MNHEY and CDR2 SMNVEV (reference sequence). This CDR3 spans 21 amino acids. As DNA, the CDR3 is TGTGCCAGCAGTCCCCGACCTCCGGGACAGGGAGCGGGCCTCAAGGGTAATGAGCAGTTCTTC. Encoded protein: CASSPRPPGQGAGLKGNEQFF.

V usage is TRBV30 and J usage is TRBJ1-2; a possible D gene is TRBD1 (6 bases). V dropped 5 bases and J dropped 6 bases, with 16 bases sitting between them. CDR3 length: 13 residues. Germline V gene sequence: CDR1 GTSNPN, CDR2 SVGIG (reference sequence). The CDR3, as DNA: TGTGCCTGGCTCCGCGGGGGCCCGAATGGCTACACCTTC. Its protein is CAWLRGGPNGYTF.

The chain recombines TRBV28 with TRBJ2-2; D uncertain. Looked up from germline, CDR1 is MDHEN and CDR2 is SYDVKM. V was pared by 2 bases and J by 0 bases, with 10 bases between. This CDR3 spans 16 amino acids. CDR3: CASSLPRSSNTGELFF. The CDR3 nucleotides are TGTGCCAGCAGTTTACCCCGCTCCTCGAACACCGGGGAGCTGTTTTTT. The full variable domain, its missing parts supplied by reference TRBV28 and TRBJ2-2, is DVKVTQSSRYLVKRTGEKVFLECVQDMDHENMFWYRQDPGLGLRLIYFSYDVKMKEKGDIPEGYSVSREKKERFSLILESASTNQTSMYLCASSLPRSSNTGELFFGEGSRLTVL.

This sequence joins TRBV7-2 and TRBJ2-7, with a possible D match to TRBD2 (6 bases). Trimming removed 2 bases from V and 0 bases from J, with 11 bases in between. This CDR3 has 15 amino acids. CDR1 is SGHTA and CDR2 is FQGNSA in the germline V gene. Here the CDR3 reads CASSLRATSSYEQYF. The CDR3, as DNA: TGTGCCAGCAGCTTAAGAGCGACTAGCTCCTACGAGCAGTACTTC.

V and J are TRBV29-1 and TRBJ2-7, with a weak D call TRBD2 (5 bases). This CDR3 is built from 14 residues. Looked up from germline, CDR1 is SQVTM and CDR2 is ANQGSEA. V lost 1 base to trimming and J lost 1 base, with 11 bases between them. DNA for the CDR3: TGCAGCGTTGAAGGGGAGAATCCATCCTACGAGCAGTACTTC. It specifies CSVEGENPSYEQYF.